Listed here is a single T cell receptor beta chain. Its matching antigen is unknown. A much more abundant neighbour one base away suggests this may be a read error. This entry comes from a study of response to subunit inactivated influenza vaccine. Points from the study as a whole: With each seasonal influenza vaccination, the authors suggested, few new T cells are recruited.

TCRdb reanalysed the RT-PCR reads using MiXCR and keeps one entry per CDR3 protein. The repertoire consists of almost 250,000 distinct CDR3 sequences, with 12% occurring once and the leading ten covering about 7.8%. This CDR3 has 12 residues. Per germline, CDR1 DFQATT and CDR2 SNEGSKA (reference sequence). The starting material was non-naive T cells sorted from PBMCs, obtained 14 days before vaccination. The clonotype was recovered from a man in his fifties or sixties who received an inactivated influenza vaccine. The chain recombines TRBV20-1 with TRBJ2-7, with 8 bases identical to TRBD1. The CDR3 sequence is CCVQGEVYEQYF. CDR3 coding DNA: TGCTGCGTACAGGGGGAGGTATACGAGCAGTACTTC.